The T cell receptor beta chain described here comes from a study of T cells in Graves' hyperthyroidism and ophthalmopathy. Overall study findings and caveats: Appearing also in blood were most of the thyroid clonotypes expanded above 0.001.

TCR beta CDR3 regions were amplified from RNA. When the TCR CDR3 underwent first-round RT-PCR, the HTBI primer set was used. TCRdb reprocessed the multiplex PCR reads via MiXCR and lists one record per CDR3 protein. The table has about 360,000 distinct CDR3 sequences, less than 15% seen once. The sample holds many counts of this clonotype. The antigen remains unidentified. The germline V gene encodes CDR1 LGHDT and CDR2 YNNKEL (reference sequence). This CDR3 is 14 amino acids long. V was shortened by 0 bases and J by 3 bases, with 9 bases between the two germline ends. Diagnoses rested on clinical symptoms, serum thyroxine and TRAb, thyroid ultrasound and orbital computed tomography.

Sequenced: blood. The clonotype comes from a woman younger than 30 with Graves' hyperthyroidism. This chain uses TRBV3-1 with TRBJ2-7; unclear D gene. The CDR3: CASSQEGPDYEQYF. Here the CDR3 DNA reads TGTGCCAGCAGCCAAGAGGGTCCGGACTACGAGCAGTACTTC.